These 18 T cell receptor beta chains came from one sample sequenced in a study of blood T cell repertoires in COVID-19. Measured with immunoSEQ multiplex PCR; TCRdb has only the in-frame clones, and not every one. The sample consists of fewer than 200,000 clones, 80% to 90% of them appearing once. The sequenced sample consisted of peripheral blood. The receptors originated from a woman aged 70 to 79 who had recovered from COVID-19.

The chain uses TRBV4-3 and TRBJ1-4; D is undetermined. Germline CDR1 LGHNA, CDR2 YSLEER. Trimming cost V 1 base and J 0 bases, with 6 bases left between them. This CDR3 region has 15 residues. For the CDR3, the DNA is TGCGCCAGCAGCCAAGGGGCCTCAACTAATGAAAAACTGTTTTTT. It is translated as CASSQGASTNEKLFF.

The chain couples TRBV7-2 to TRBJ2-5, with D maybe TRBD2 (7 bases). V was trimmed by 5 bases and J by 3 bases, leaving 19 bases between them. Germline loops: CDR1 SGHTA, CDR2 FQGNSA. This CDR3 is 16 amino acids long. The CDR3 DNA reads TGTGCCAGCAGCCGTCCGCCGGGGAGGGGGGAAGAGACCCAGTACTTC. This gives the protein CASSRPPGRGEETQYF.

The V call is TRBV19, the J call TRBJ1-2; D gene uncertain. CDR1 is LNHDA, CDR2 SQIVND, per germline (reference sequence). There are 13 residues in the CDR3. Trimming took off 1 base at V and 5 bases at J, with 8 bases between the two ends. CDR3 coding DNA: TGTGCCAGTAGTATAGGGCGGGCGTATGGCTACACCTTC. Its translation: CASSIGRAYGYTF.

The rearrangement uses TRBV6-2 or TRBV6-3 and TRBJ2-7; D gene uncertain. The V gene lost 2 bases and the J gene lost 7 bases, with 15 bases spanning the gap. The CDR3 sequence is 14 residues long. Germline V gene sequence: CDR1 MNHEY, CDR2 SVGEGT. The CDR3 region is CASSYGPKGREQYF. For the CDR3, the DNA is TGTGCCAGCAGTTACGGGCCCAAAGGTAGGGAGCAGTACTTC.

This clone appeared many times. The chain uses TRBV6-6 and TRBJ2-7; 8 bases fit TRBD2. V shed 10 bases, J shed 4 bases, and the junction held 9 bases outside the gene matches. Germline loops: CDR1 MNHNY, CDR2 SVGAGI (reference sequence). CDR3 length: 13 residues. The CDR3 sequence is CAIATSGAYEQYF. In DNA form, the CDR3 reads TGTGCCATCGCAACTAGCGGTGCATACGAGCAGTACTTC.

The J gene is TRBJ1-1, the V gene TRBV19; 8 bases are a match to TRBD1. The CDR3 has 13 residues. V was pared by 7 bases and J by 5 bases, with 6 bases of the junction left unmatched. Germline V gene data show CDR1 as LNHDA and CDR2 as SQIVND (reference sequence). The CDR3 nucleotides read TGTGCCAGTACCGGGACAGGTGCTACTGAAGCTTTCTTT. Encoded protein: CASTGTGATEAFF.

The chain couples TRBV19 to TRBJ1-5; a possible D gene is TRBD1 (5 bases). This CDR3 has 15 amino acids. Trimming removed 4 bases at V and 4 bases at J, with 14 bases between. CDR1 is LNHDA and CDR2 is SQIVND in the germline V gene (reference sequence). The CDR3 nucleotides read TGTGCCAGTAGTACCCTGGACGGGGGGAATCAGCCCCAGCATTTT. Its protein product is CASSTLDGGNQPQHF. The complete variable domain, with remaining parts taken from reference TRBV19 and TRBJ1-5, reads DGGITQSPKYLFRKEGQNVTLSCEQNLNHDAMYWYRQDPGQGLRLIYYSQIVNDFQKGDIAEGYSVSREKKESFPLTVTSAQKNPTAFYLCASSTLDGGNQPQHFGDGTRLSIL.

The chain couples TRBV6-7 to TRBJ2-7, with 7 bases lining up with TRBD1. TRBV6-7 is flagged as an ORF with uncertain function. V was pared by 6 bases and J by 7 bases, with 6 bases of the junction left unmatched. This CDR3 is 12 amino acids long. CDR3 nucleotide sequence: TGTGCCAGCAGGCACAGGGGTTGGGAGCAGTACTTC. It translates to CASRHRGWEQYF.

The chain has TRBV4-1 and TRBJ1-3; D not resolved. This CDR3 is built from 15 residues. Germline assignment: CDR1 MGHRA and CDR2 YSYEKL. Trimming left V 0 bases short and J 0 bases short, with 6 bases between. CDR3 loop: CASSQEGLSGNTIYF. As DNA, the CDR3 is TGCGCCAGCAGCCAAGAGGGCCTCTCTGGAAACACCATATATTTT.

V is TRBV9 and J is TRBJ1-2; D may be TRBD1 (5 bases). CDR1 and CDR2 (germline): SGDLS, YYNGEE. The CDR3 contains 16 residues. Trimming took off 3 bases at V and 0 bases at J, with 15 bases between the two ends. The CDR3: CASSGSQGTPNYGYTF. CDR3 nucleotides: TGTGCCAGCAGCGGGTCCCAGGGAACACCTAACTATGGCTACACCTTC. The full variable domain, its missing parts supplied by reference TRBV9 and TRBJ1-2, is DSGVTQTPKHLITATGQRVTLRCSPRSGDLSVYWYQQSLDQGLQFLIQYYNGEERAKGNILERFSAQQFPDLHSELNLSSLELGDSALYFCASSGSQGTPNYGYTFGSGTRLTVV.

V gene TRBV12-3 or TRBV12-4 combines with J gene TRBJ1-1; D unclear. V lost 2 bases and J 4 bases, leaving 8 bases between the germline ends. This CDR3 comprises 13 residues. The CDR3 loop is CASSLSGVTEAFF. For the CDR3, the DNA is TGTGCCAGCAGTTTATCGGGAGTCACTGAAGCTTTCTTT.

Here the CDR3 reads CASSRGPNRGGDEQYF. Here the CDR3 DNA reads TGCGCCAGCAGCCGAGGCCCGAACAGGGGGGGTGACGAGCAGTACTTC. The chain links TRBV4-1 to TRBJ2-7; D might be TRBD1 (8 bases). With 4 bases removed from V and 5 bases from J, the gap between germline ends came to 21 bases. The CDR3 spans 16 residues. Germline-derived CDR1 and CDR2 are MGHRA and YSYEKL.

In DNA, the CDR3 is TGTGCCAGCAGCTTAGGGGGCCAGGGCGGCCCTAATGAAAAACTGTTTTTT. Translated, it gives CASSLGGQGGPNEKLFF. This sequence joins TRBV5-4 and TRBJ1-4, with 7 positions matching TRBD1. J was trimmed by 3 bases and V by 2 bases; bases with no gene match: 10. The CDR3 length is 17 residues. Germline V gene sequence: CDR1 SGHNT, CDR2 YYREEE (reference sequence). The full variable domain, its missing parts supplied by reference TRBV5-4 and TRBJ1-4, is ETGVTQSPTHLIKTRGQQVTLRCSSQSGHNTVSWYQQALGQGPQFIFQYYREEENGRGNFPPRFSGLQFPNYSSELNVNALELDDSALYLCASSLGGQGGPNEKLFFGSGTQLSVL.

This chain uses TRBV28 with TRBJ1-2; D call uncertain. The CDR3 is 11 amino acids. V was clipped by 7 bases and J by 5 bases, with 8 bases between them. From germline, CDR1 is MDHEN and CDR2 SYDVKM. Here the CDR3 DNA reads TGTGCCAGCACTACAGCATATGGCTACACCTTC. Residues: CASTTAYGYTF.

This chain uses TRBV5-5 with TRBJ2-6; D unclear. This CDR3 spans 15 amino acids. Germline loops: CDR1 SGHKS, CDR2 YYEKEE (reference sequence). Trimming pared 4 bases from V and 0 bases from J, leaving 8 bases between. CDR3 sequence (DNA): TGTGCCAGCAGCCCGCGGAGCTCTGGGGCCAACGTCCTGACTTTC. Translating gives CASSPRSSGANVLTF.

The rearrangement links TRBV29-1 to TRBJ1-1; no clear D gene. Germline values: CDR1 SQVTM, CDR2 ANQGSEA. Trimming removed 4 bases from V and 3 bases from J, with 9 bases in between. The length of the CDR3 is 12 residues. The CDR3 DNA is TGCAGCGTTGTCCGGGTTGACACTGAAGCTTTCTTT. Translation gives CSVVRVDTEAFF.

The V call is TRBV28, the J call TRBJ2-7; 12 bases fit TRBD2. After removal of 4 bases from V and 7 bases from J, the junction contained 17 bases not matched to a gene. The germline gives CDR1 MDHEN, CDR2 SYDVKM. The CDR3 totals 18 residues. CDR3 in DNA: TGTGCCAGCAGTTCCCACGCGGCTAGCGGGAGGGGACTGGGAGAGCAGTACTTC. This sequence encodes CASSSHAASGRGLGEQYF.

The chain uses TRBV19 and TRBJ1-5, with D perhaps matching TRBD1 (5 bases). Germline V gives CDR1 LNHDA, CDR2 SQIVND (reference sequence). The CDR3 contains 16 residues. V shed 5 bases and J shed 6 bases, with 20 bases lying between them. The CDR3 sequence is CASSAHITGGGQPQHF. The CDR3 coding sequence is TGTGCCAGTAGTGCCCACATCACCGGCGGGGGTCAGCCCCAGCATTTT.